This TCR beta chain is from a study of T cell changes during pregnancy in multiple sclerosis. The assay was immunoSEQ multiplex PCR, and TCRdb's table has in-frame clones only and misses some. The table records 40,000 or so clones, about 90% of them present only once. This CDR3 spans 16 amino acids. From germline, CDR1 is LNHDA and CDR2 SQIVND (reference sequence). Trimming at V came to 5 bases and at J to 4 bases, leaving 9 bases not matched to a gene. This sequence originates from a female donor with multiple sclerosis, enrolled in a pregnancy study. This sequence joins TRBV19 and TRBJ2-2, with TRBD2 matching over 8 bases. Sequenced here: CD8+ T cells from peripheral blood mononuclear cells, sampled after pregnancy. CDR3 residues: CASSQLAGPITGELFF. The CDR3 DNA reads TGTGCCAGTAGTCAATTAGCGGGGCCTATCACCGGGGAGCTGTTTTTT.